This record covers a single T cell receptor beta chain. Its binding antigen is unknown. The sample holds no much larger clone one base away, and base qualities are not on file. The trial excluded patients who had a history of autoimmune disease or who were on systemic immunosuppression. In every dose cohort, peripheral blood was drawn for TCR sequencing at baseline, cycle 4 day 1, and cycle 7 day 1. The samples were drawn from a first-in-human, open-label, multicenter phase I dose-escalation trial of ivuxolimab. Adults with locally advanced or metastatic melanoma, renal cell carcinoma, hepatocellular carcinoma or head and neck squamous cell carcinoma were enrolled in the trial. Before TCR sequencing, CD4+ T cells and CD8+ T cells were sorted from peripheral blood as separate populations. To sequence the TCRbeta CDR3 region, genomic DNA was isolated from the sorted cells. The immunoSEQ Assay was used to sequence the TCRbeta CDR3 regions. Drawn from immuneACCESS, this table holds only the in-frame rearrangements with V and J called that TCRdb kept. Clones are partly lost; checked studies trace under half to an unresolved V gene and leave the rest unexplained. Recorded for this sample are approximately 50,000 clones; 86% of them occurred a single time. Roughly 15% of the sample is in the top ten clones.

The data were obtained in a study of OX40 agonist ivuxolimab in advanced cancers. About the study as a whole: Ivuxolimab was an agonistic, fully human IgG2 monoclonal antibody directed against OX40 (CD134), a costimulatory receptor. Intravenous ivuxolimab was administered to patients every 2 weeks at six dose levels: 0.01, 0.1, 0.3, 1.5, 3 and 10 mg/kg. Among the 52 dose-escalation patients, about 20 had hepatocellular carcinoma, roughly 15 melanoma, 9 renal cell carcinoma and 9 head and neck cancer. The dose-escalation cohort was almost 85% male with a mean age of around 62 years, ranging from roughly 23 to 90. Patients were allowed to have had prior anti-PD-1, anti-PD-L1 or anti-CTLA-4 therapy, and around 40% of the dose-escalation patients had previously received checkpoint inhibitors. Three dose-escalation patients achieved partial responses, one with hepatocellular carcinoma and two with cutaneous melanoma. Peripheral TCRbeta sequencing was intended to test whether TCR sequence diversity was altered and clonal T-cell expansion was caused by ivuxolimab. The paper describes the monotherapy dose-escalation part (N of about 52 patients) of the phase I trial of ivuxolimab. What the authors observed across the whole study: The antigen specificity of the clonally expanded peripheral T cells was not determined. After ivuxolimab, expanded clones were on average more numerous among CD8+ T cells than among CD4+ T cells. Clonal expansion of both CD4+ and CD8+ blood T cells was observed from baseline to week 6 at doses 0.1 to 3.0 mg/kg. Partial responders in the 0.1-3.0 mg/kg groups had among the lowest normalized peripheral clonal expansion, especially among CD8+ T cells. Low levels of normalized T-cell clonal expansion were also seen in some nonresponding patients.

The sequence was obtained from an adult with an advanced solid tumor such as melanoma, head and neck, liver or kidney cancer. The specimen comprised CD4+ or CD8+ T cells sorted from blood, sampled in a trial of the OX40 agonist ivuxolimab.

CDR3 region: CASSLARSSYEQYF. The bases are TGTGCCAGCAGCTTAGCACGGTCCTCCTACGAGCAGTACTTC. Rearrangement joined TRBV11-2 to TRBJ2-7, with an unclear D gene assignment. CDR1 and CDR2 are read off the germline V gene as SGHAT and FQNNGV. From the cysteine up to the phenylalanine, the CDR3 has a length of 14 residues. Only the CDR3 DNA is retained, 42 bases long and in frame from the first base. The V and J ends are trimmed by 1 base and 0 bases, leaving 7 bases between them.